The clone carrying this T cell receptor beta chain was detected only a few times. What it binds is not known. MiXCR, run by TCRdb on the RT-PCR reads, gives a single entry per CDR3 protein. This sample yields a few hundred thousand distinct CDR3 sequences, of which approximately 20% are seen a single time; approximately 10% belongs to the top ten. The CDR3 length is 16 residues. CDR1 and CDR2 from the germline V gene are SGHTA and FQGNSA. After removal of 1 base from V and 7 bases from J, the junction contained 6 bases not matched to a gene. These data belong to a study of response to subunit inactivated influenza vaccine. Whole-study findings and limits: Authors suggested each seasonal flu vaccination may recruit only limited numbers of new T cells.

The material was PBMCs from blood, obtained 21 months after vaccination. The sequence was obtained from a man aged 45 to 75 who received an inactivated influenza vaccine. V and J are TRBV7-2 and TRBJ2-2; 10 bases fit TRBD2. This CDR3 reads CASSLVAGGRGGELFF. CDR3 nucleotides: TGTGCCAGCAGCTTAGTAGCGGGAGGCCGGGGCGGGGAGCTGTTTTTT.